Below are 24 T cell receptor beta chains sequenced from a single sample in a study of regulatory T cells in long-lasting Graves disease. Sequencing libraries for TCR beta were prepared with iRepertoire HTBI primers and Arm-PCR of CDR3 regions. MiXCR, applied by TCRdb to the multiplex PCR reads, yields one record per CDR3 protein. The table includes about 430,000 distinct CDR3 sequences, around 16% detected once. Regarding time point: newly diagnosed GD, antithyroid drugs for less than 3 months. PBMC RNA served as the TCR library source. The data were also submitted as part of a second study, on T cells in Graves' hyperthyroidism and ophthalmopathy.

The source material was peripheral blood mononuclear cells (PBMCs), sampled at new diagnosis, from a patient treated with antithyroid drugs. Every receptor here comes from a woman in her 40s with Graves disease.

This clonotype has ten or more counts. The chain recombines TRBV11-1 with TRBJ2-7; a possible D gene is TRBD1 (5 bases). V gave up 4 bases and J gave up 2 bases, with 9 bases separating them. The CDR3 consists of 13 residues. The germline V gene encodes CDR1 SGHAT and CDR2 FQDESV (reference sequence). For the CDR3, the DNA is TGTGCCAGCAGCTCCCAGGGAACCTACGAGCAGTACTTC. This gives the protein CASSSQGTYEQYF.

This clonotype appeared many times. This chain links TRBV7-6 with TRBJ2-3, with D maybe TRBD2 (6 bases). V was trimmed by 5 bases and J by 0 bases, leaving 12 bases between them. Germline loops: CDR1 SGHVS, CDR2 FNYEAQ. The CDR3 has 15 amino acids. The CDR3 sequence: CASSRRAGSTDTQYF. The CDR3, as DNA: TGTGCCAGCAGCCGGAGGGCGGGGAGCACAGATACGCAGTATTTT.

As for this clonotype: Given a much more abundant clone one base away, this may be a read error. The conserved phenylalanine or tryptophan is not found at the CDR3 terminus, so this likely reflects a read error. The chain combines TRBV12-3 or TRBV12-4 with TRBJ2-3; no reliable D call. The V end lost 8 bases, the J end lost 0 bases, and 15 bases lay between the germline ends. The CDR3 covers 15 residues. CDR3 protein: CASSRLGPSTDTQYI. The CDR3 bases are TGTGCCAGCTCCCGTCTAGGACCGAGCACAGATACGCAGTATATT.

This clonotype has ten or more counts. The J gene is TRBJ2-5, the V gene TRBV4-2; D unresolved. V gave up 1 base and J gave up 5 bases, with 8 bases separating them. The germline V gene encodes CDR1 LGHNA and CDR2 YNFKEQ. The CDR3 runs 13 residues. CDR3 DNA: TGTGCCAGCAGCCAAGTGGGATGGGAGACCCAGTACTTC. The encoded protein is CASSQVGWETQYF.

This clonotype was seen ten or more times. The gene calls are TRBV28 and TRBJ1-6; D gene uncertain. The CDR3 extends over 13 amino acids. Trimming took off 5 bases at V and 6 bases at J, with 8 bases between the two ends. Germline CDR1 is MDHEN and CDR2 is SYDVKM. The CDR3 region is CASSRSSNSPLHF. The CDR3, as DNA: TGTGCCAGCAGTCGGAGTAGTAATTCACCCCTCCACTTT.

The rearrangement uses TRBV14 and TRBJ1-2; the D is unclear. V lost 4 bases to trimming and J lost 7 bases, with 19 bases between them. The CDR3 totals 15 residues. From germline, CDR1 is SGHDN and CDR2 FVKESK. Written as DNA, the CDR3 is TGTGCCAGCAGCCCAAGCACGGGGATTTGGGGTGGCTACACCTTC. Protein: CASSPSTGIWGGYTF.

V usage is TRBV28 and J usage is TRBJ2-7; no definite D call. Germline loops: CDR1 MDHEN, CDR2 SYDVKM. Trimming stripped 6 bases from V and 1 base from J, with 13 bases between. The CDR3 covers 14 residues. CDR3 sequence: CASSPDTPSYEQYF. CDR3 DNA: TGTGCCAGCAGCCCTGACACCCCTTCCTACGAGCAGTACTTC.

This clonotype occurred many times. The rearrangement links TRBV5-1 to TRBJ2-7; the D call may be TRBD1 or TRBD2 (5 bases each). V was trimmed by 4 bases and J by 3 bases, leaving 17 bases between them. CDR3 size: 15 residues. CDR1 is SGHRS and CDR2 is YFSETQ in the germline V gene. Here the CDR3 reads CASSQGPEISYEQYF. The CDR3 DNA is TGCGCCAGCAGCCAGGGACCCGAGATAAGCTACGAGCAGTACTTC.

This clonotype was seen many times. The rearrangement joins TRBV12-5 to TRBJ1-2; 9 bases agree with TRBD1. The CDR3 sequence is 15 residues long. Germline lookup yields CDR1 LGHNT and CDR2 FRNRAP. Trimming at V came to 5 bases and at J to 3 bases, leaving 7 bases not matched to a gene. CDR3 sequence (DNA): TGTGCTAGTGGTCCGACGACAGGGGGAGACTATGGCTACACCTTC. It specifies CASGPTTGGDYGYTF.

This clonotype occurred many times. J is TRBJ2-7 and V is TRBV6-2 or TRBV6-3; D is possibly TRBD1 or TRBD2 (5 bases each). CDR1 MNHEY and CDR2 SVGEGT come from the germline V gene. Trimming stripped 6 bases from V and 2 bases from J, with 11 bases between. CDR3 length: 13 residues. The CDR3 loop is CASSWDQAYEQYF. The CDR3 DNA follows: TGTGCCAGCAGCTGGGACCAGGCCTACGAGCAGTACTTC.

This clonotype was seen more than once but under ten times. This rearrangement joins TRBV7-3 to TRBJ2-2; tentatively, D is TRBD1 (5 bases). The ends were cut back, 0 bases at V and 0 bases at J, with 14 bases in the middle. The CDR3 covers 18 residues. Germline CDR1 SGHTA, CDR2 FQGTGA. This CDR3 reads CASSLTFGAVPNTGELFF. CDR3 DNA: TGTGCCAGCAGCTTAACATTTGGGGCGGTCCCGAACACCGGGGAGCTGTTTTTT.

This clonotype was seen at least ten times. The J gene is TRBJ1-5, the V gene TRBV29-1, with D uncertain. The CDR3 extends over 16 amino acids. Germline values: CDR1 SQVTM, CDR2 ANQGSEA. The V and J ends lost 4 bases and 0 bases respectively, with 16 bases between them. CDR3 nucleotide sequence: TGCAGCGTTGTGGGCCAGAAGACTGATAGCAATCAGCCCCAGCATTTT. This gives the protein CSVVGQKTDSNQPQHF.

About this clonotype: This sequence may be a read error, since a much larger clone differs from it by one base. This chain joins TRBV7-8 and TRBJ2-2; D not certain. Germline CDR1 is SGHVS and CDR2 is FQNEAQ. V lost 1 base, J lost 6 bases, and 3 bases lay in between. The CDR3 is made up of 12 amino acids. The chain's CDR3 is CASSLEPGELFF. CDR3 sequence (DNA): TGTGCCAGCAGCTTAGAGCCCGGGGAGCTGTTTTTT.

In its sample, this clonotype was seen many times. The genes are TRBV12-5 and TRBJ2-7, with 10 bases fitting TRBD2. The germline V gene encodes CDR1 LGHNT and CDR2 FRNRAP. The CDR3 is made up of 17 amino acids. The V gene end was trimmed by 7 bases and the J gene end by 1 base; junction bases not matched to a gene: 13. Written as DNA, the CDR3 is TGTGCTAGTGCTCCCGGCCACCTAGCGGGAGCATCCTACGAGCAGTACTTC. Amino acids: CASAPGHLAGASYEQYF.

This clonotype was found many times. The V and J genes are TRBV28 and TRBJ2-7; 10 nucleotides line up with TRBD2. The CDR3 is 17 residues long. V shed 8 bases and J 7 bases; nucleotides not matched to a gene: 20. Germline loops: CDR1 MDHEN, CDR2 SYDVKM. The CDR3: CASLPVRGGLAPREQYF. CDR3 DNA sequence: TGTGCCAGCCTGCCCGTAAGGGGGGGACTAGCGCCGCGGGAGCAGTACTTC.

At least ten counts were recorded for this clonotype. The CDR3 sequence: CASSPDLDGNTEAFF. DNA of the CDR3: TGTGCCAGCAGCCCCGACCTGGACGGGAACACTGAAGCTTTCTTT. This chain joins TRBV2 and TRBJ1-1; no clear D gene. Deletions cut 6 bases from V and 1 base from J, with 15 bases between. This CDR3 comprises 15 residues. Per the germline V gene, CDR1 is SNHLY and CDR2 is FYNNEI. The full variable domain, with the rest looked up from reference TRBV2 and TRBJ1-1, is EPEVTQTPSHQVTQMGQEVILRCVPISNHLYFYWYRQILGQKVEFLVSFYNNEISEKSEIFDDQFSVERPDGSNFTLKIRSTKLEDSAMYFCASSPDLDGNTEAFFGQGTRLTVV.

This clonotype was seen only a few times. This sequence joins TRBV4-2 and TRBJ2-3; 8 nucleotides agree with TRBD2. V dropped 1 base and J dropped 3; count of bases not matched to a gene: 6. CDR3 length: 16 residues. The germline V gene encodes CDR1 LGHNA and CDR2 YNFKEQ. CDR3 nucleotide sequence: TGTGCCAGCAGCCAAGTAAGAGCGGGAGCAACAGATACGCAGTATTTT. It translates to CASSQVRAGATDTQYF.

This clonotype was recorded at least ten times. This chain links TRBV18 with TRBJ2-5; D is unresolved. Germline-derived CDR1 and CDR2 are KGHSH and LQKENI. The CDR3 is 13 amino acids. V was pared by 3 bases and J by 5 bases, with 10 bases between. The CDR3, as DNA: TGTGCCAGCTCACCGAATAGGGTGGAGACCCAGTACTTC. It yields the protein CASSPNRVETQYF.

V usage is TRBV19 and J usage is TRBJ2-1; weak D call: TRBD2 (5 bases). Germline V gene lookup returns CDR1 LNHDA and CDR2 SQIVND (reference sequence). Trimming removed 3 bases from V and 8 bases from J, with 11 bases in between. CDR3 length: 13 amino acids. The CDR3 DNA is TGTGCCAGTAGTATTAGAGTCGGGGATGAGCAGTTCTTC. Protein: CASSIRVGDEQFF.

In this sample, this clonotype turned up many times. The V call is TRBV7-2, the J call TRBJ1-1, with TRBD1 as a possible D gene (5 bases). Trimming removed 5 bases from V and 5 bases from J, with 12 bases in between. The CDR3 loop spans 13 amino acids. Germline V lookup: CDR1 SGHTA, CDR2 FQGNSA. For the CDR3, the DNA is TGTGCCAGCAGCCAAAGGGGATGGACTGAAGCTTTCTTT. It codes for CASSQRGWTEAFF.

This clonotype was recorded many times. This CDR3 reads CASSQGGGRNEQFF. The CDR3, as DNA: TGTGCCAGCAGCCAGGGGGGGGGTAGGAATGAGCAGTTCTTC. This sequence joins TRBV28 and TRBJ2-1; D possibly uses TRBD1 or TRBD2 (7 bases each). CDR1 is MDHEN, CDR2 SYDVKM, per germline. The CDR3 is 14 residues long. V shed 6 bases and J shed 7 bases, with 16 bases lying between them.

The gene calls are TRBV6-1 and TRBJ2-7; tentatively, D is TRBD1 (8 bases). Trimming removed 6 bases at V and 3 bases at J, with 18 bases between. The CDR3 has 15 amino acids. The germline V gene has CDR1 MNHNS and CDR2 SASEGT. CDR3 in amino acids: CASSQTGGGLYEQYF. CDR3 DNA sequence: TGTGCCAGCAGCCAAACAGGGGGGGGACTCTACGAGCAGTACTTC.

This clonotype was detected only a few times. The chain links TRBV5-1 to TRBJ1-4, with TRBD1 matching 9 bases. In germline, CDR1 is SGHRS, CDR2 YFSETQ. V was pared by 3 bases and J by 5 bases, with 8 bases of the junction left unmatched. The CDR3 covers 16 residues. CDR3 nucleotide sequence: TGCGCCAGCAGCTGGTCCGGGACAGGGCCAAATGAAAAACTGTTTTTT. Its translation is CASSWSGTGPNEKLFF.

This clonotype came up many times. The chain has TRBV12-3 or TRBV12-4 and TRBJ2-5; D gene ambiguous. CDR3 size: 14 residues. V was clipped by 5 bases and J by 7 bases, with 17 bases between them. CDR3 sequence reads: CASSPLGHSGTQYF. DNA of the CDR3: TGTGCCAGCAGTCCCCTAGGGCATTCGGGGACCCAGTACTTC.